This entry lists 20 T cell receptor beta chains sequenced from one sample in a study of CD8 T cells in Susac syndrome. cDNA came from around 0.54 to 1 ug RNA primed by random hexamers. From the immunoSEQ multiplex PCR reads, TCRdb called clonotypes with MiXCR, one entry per CDR3 protein. Of approximately 90,000 distinct CDR3 sequences listed, over 85% are singletons. Sequenced sample: CD8+ T cells from PBMCs. The receptor source for this set is a human donor in good health.

DNA for the CDR3: TGTGCCAGCAGCTCGGAACGAACTGGGAATGAGCAGTTCTTC. The encoded protein is CASSSERTGNEQFF. The J gene is TRBJ2-1, the V gene TRBV7-9, with no clear D. The length of the CDR3 is 14 residues. Germline CDR1 and CDR2: SEHNR and FQNEAQ (reference sequence). V was pared by 4 bases and J by 7 bases, with 14 bases between.

The rearrangement joins TRBV27 to TRBJ1-3; a possible D gene is TRBD1 (6 bases). V lost 6 bases to trimming and J lost 0 bases, with 15 bases between them. The CDR3 runs to 16 residues. Looked up from germline, CDR1 is MNHEY and CDR2 is SMNVEV (reference sequence). CDR3 loop: CASSLQGPYSGNTIYF. CDR3 bases: TGTGCCAGCAGCCTACAGGGTCCCTACTCTGGAAACACCATATATTTT.

V is TRBV7-3 and J is TRBJ2-5; 8 bases match TRBD1. Unmatched junction bases numbered 12, after V lost 1 base and J lost 5 bases. The CDR3 runs to 17 residues. CDR1 is SGHTA, CDR2 FQGTGA, per germline. CDR3 sequence reads: CASSLRDDRGLVETQYF. CDR3 sequence (DNA): TGTGCCAGCAGCTTAAGGGACGACAGGGGTTTAGTGGAGACCCAGTACTTC.

This clonotype was seen just once. The chain has TRBV20-1 and TRBJ1-2, with D unresolved. Germline V gene lookup returns CDR1 DFQATT and CDR2 SNEGSKA (reference sequence). The CDR3 sequence is 15 residues long. V was cut by 6 bases and J by 4 bases, with 21 bases left in between. The CDR3 DNA reads as TGCAGTGCCCAAGACCGGACCCCGTTTGGCTATGGCTACACCTTC. Its protein is CSAQDRTPFGYGYTF.

The chain joins TRBV11-2 to TRBJ2-5; 13 bases are a match to TRBD2. Unmatched junction bases numbered 7, after V lost 3 bases and J lost 3 bases. The length of the CDR3 is 17 residues. Germline CDR1 and CDR2: SGHAT and FQNNGV. CDR3 sequence: CASSLNPGTSGEETQYF. The DNA for the CDR3 is TGTGCCAGCAGCTTGAACCCCGGGACTAGCGGGGAAGAGACCCAGTACTTC.

The genes are TRBV20-1 and TRBJ1-5; D call uncertain. V lost 5 bases and J 0 bases, leaving 8 bases between the germline ends. Germline V gives CDR1 DFQATT, CDR2 SNEGSKA (reference sequence). The CDR3 length is 13 residues. CDR3 bases: TGCAGTGCTGGTGTACTTAGCAATCAGCCCCAGCATTTT. This encodes CSAGVLSNQPQHF.

The chain couples TRBV5-6 to TRBJ2-7; D is possibly TRBD1 or TRBD2 (5 bases each). Germline lookup yields CDR1 SGHDT and CDR2 YYEEEE. Trimming removed 4 bases at V and 1 base at J, with 12 bases between. This CDR3 has 14 residues. Here the CDR3 reads CASSEGTSSYEQYF. Here the CDR3 DNA reads TGTGCCAGCAGCGAGGGGACCTCTTCCTACGAGCAGTACTTC.

This sequence joins TRBV6-1 and TRBJ2-7; the match to TRBD1 covers 8 bases. The CDR3 length is 16 residues. J lost 3 bases, V lost 4 bases, and 11 bases had no gene match. Germline CDR1 MNHNS, CDR2 SASEGT. CDR3 sequence reads: CASSGSGTGAYYEQYF. The CDR3 bases are TGTGCCAGCAGTGGATCTGGGACAGGAGCATACTACGAGCAGTACTTC.

The chain has TRBV7-6 and TRBJ2-7; no firm D call. CDR1 is SGHVS, CDR2 FNYEAQ, per germline. CDR3 length: 15 residues. V lost 5 bases and J lost 2, with 16 bases in between. The CDR3 is CASSPRAGEPYEQYF. The DNA of the CDR3 is TGTGCCAGCAGCCCTCGCGCTGGAGAACCCTACGAGCAGTACTTC.

This clonotype was seen a handful of times. The junction differs from germline at one of its ends, possibly a read error. The chain is built from TRBV5-1 and TRBJ1-6; D unresolved. Germline CDR1 reads SGHRS; CDR2 reads YFSETQ. This CDR3 region has 11 residues. The CDR3 nucleotides are TGCGCCAGCACGCCTAATTCCCCCCTCCACTTT. Its protein product is CASTPNSPLHF.

The rearrangement uses TRBV5-1 and TRBJ2-5; 7 bases are a match to TRBD2. There are 14 residues in the CDR3. Germline values: CDR1 SGHRS, CDR2 YFSETQ. J was trimmed by 5 bases and V by 4 bases; bases with no gene match: 8. The CDR3 DNA reads TGCGCCAGCAGCCCCTGGACTAGTGGGGAGACCCAGTACTTC. Protein product: CASSPWTSGETQYF.

The rearrangement joins TRBV6-1 to TRBJ1-4, with D unresolved. Deletions cut 6 bases from V and 0 bases from J, with 14 bases between. There are 16 residues in the CDR3. Germline V lookup: CDR1 MNHNS, CDR2 SASEGT. The CDR3 region is CASRKDYLATNEKLFF. The CDR3 DNA sequence: TGTGCCAGCAGGAAGGATTACTTGGCAACTAATGAAAAACTGTTTTTT.

This clonotype was picked up one time. This chain joins TRBV10-2 and TRBJ2-2; 7 bases are shared with TRBD2. CDR3 size: 15 residues. The junction had 3 bases not matched to a gene; V was cut back by 4 bases and J by 1 base. CDR1 is WSHSY, CDR2 SAAADI, per germline. CDR3 DNA sequence: TGCGCCAGCAGTGTGTGGGGGGGGAACACCGGGGAGCTGTTTTTT. It specifies CASSVWGGNTGELFF.

The J gene is TRBJ2-4, the V gene TRBV5-1; TRBD1 might be the D (5 bases). V dropped 3 bases and J dropped 6 bases, with 13 bases sitting between them. The CDR3 length is 14 residues. CDR1 and CDR2 (germline): SGHRS, YFSETQ. The CDR3 DNA is TGCGCCAGCAGCTCCCCAGGGTTACTAAACATTCAGTACTTC. This codes for CASSSPGLLNIQYF.

This chain joins TRBV19 and TRBJ2-7; D gene uncertain. The CDR3 runs to 15 residues. Germline loops: CDR1 LNHDA, CDR2 SQIVND (reference sequence). Trimming stripped 3 bases from V and 3 bases from J, with 15 bases between. The CDR3 reads CASSIRLAGGYEQYF. The DNA for the CDR3 is TGTGCCAGTAGTATTAGACTGGCCGGCGGCTACGAGCAGTACTTC.

The rearrangement joins TRBV5-5 to TRBJ1-4; possible D gene TRBD1, 6 bases. Trimming cost V 4 bases and J 7 bases, with 20 bases left between them. The CDR3 runs 16 residues. CDR1 SGHKS and CDR2 YYEKEE come from the germline V gene (reference sequence). For the CDR3, the DNA is TGTGCCAGCAGCGGAGGGGGGATCATTCGTGGTGAAAAACTGTTTTTT. Its translation: CASSGGGIIRGEKLFF.

The V gene is TRBV29-1, the J gene TRBJ2-3, with 11 bases that match TRBD2. The CDR3 sequence is 18 residues long. Trimming removed 7 bases from V and 5 bases from J; junction bases left unmatched: 20. Germline V gives CDR1 SQVTM, CDR2 ANQGSEA. The CDR3 nucleotides are TGCAGCGCTGGGAGGACTAGCGGGTCTCGCTGGGGGGTAGATACGCAGTATTTT. It is translated as CSAGRTSGSRWGVDTQYF.

V usage is TRBV27 and J usage is TRBJ2-7, with D possibly being TRBD2 (5 bases). Trimming cost V 8 bases and J 4 bases, with 15 bases left between them. This CDR3 region has 13 residues. The germline V gene has CDR1 MNHEY and CDR2 SMNVEV (reference sequence). CDR3 protein: CASRLRVSYEQYF. In nucleotides, the CDR3 is TGTGCCAGCCGACTAAGGGTCTCGTACGAGCAGTACTTC.

The chain joins TRBV5-1 to TRBJ2-2; the match to TRBD2 covers 7 bases. CDR1 and CDR2 (germline): SGHRS, YFSETQ. The CDR3 contains 16 residues. V lost 3 bases and J lost 0; bases outside the gene matches: 5. The CDR3 sequence is CASSWLADANTGELFF. The CDR3, as DNA: TGCGCCAGCAGCTGGCTAGCGGACGCGAACACCGGGGAGCTGTTTTTT.

The J gene is TRBJ2-1, the V gene TRBV13; a possible D gene is TRBD2 (6 bases). The V gene's germline CDR1 is PRHDT and CDR2 FYEKMQ (reference sequence). V was cut by 5 bases and J by 0 bases, with 11 bases left in between. The CDR3 runs to 15 residues. The CDR3 DNA reads as TGTGCCAGCAGCGACGACGGGAGCTCCTACAATGAGCAGTTCTTC. Its translation: CASSDDGSSYNEQFF.